The entry below describes one T cell receptor (beta chain). Produced via immunoSEQ multiplex PCR; TCRdb's table is partial and in-frame only. The data contain 2 million to 3 million clones, more than 80% of them singletons. This record belongs to a study of shared clonotypes between healthy human individuals. From germline, CDR1 is MDHEN and CDR2 SYDVKM. V was shortened by 4 bases and J by 1 base, with 16 bases between the two germline ends. This CDR3 has 16 amino acids. This TCR derives from a man between 18 and 29 years old in good health. Sequenced sample: naive CD4+ T cells sorted from blood. Regarding subset: CD45RA+ positively selected. The chain is built from TRBV28 and TRBJ1-1; D is uncertain. The CDR3 sequence is CASSSGPGRWNTEAFF. CDR3 coding DNA: TGTGCCAGCAGTTCCGGGCCGGGCAGGTGGAACACTGAAGCTTTCTTT.